This T cell receptor (beta chain) was found in a study of spatial heterogeneity in lung cancer (dated by TCRdb to the late 2010s). Describing the broader study: More beta-chain than alpha-chain transcripts were consistently detected, likely reflecting higher beta-chain transcript abundance. In tumor regions, TCR transcript counts showed a strong correlation with a T cell transcriptional module score derived from matched bulk RNA-seq. In the raw uncorrected reads, each unique combination of TCR and UMI appeared more than ten times on average. In non-small cell lung cancer, the study made a quantitative comparison of TCR alpha and beta repertoires among multiple tumor regions, matched nontumor lung and blood. The study linked features of the TCR repertoire to counts of nonsynonymous mutations, which were determined by whole-exome sequencing of tumor tissue. At surgery, hundreds of tumor regions, 64 matched nontumor lung samples and 45 to 60 PBMC samples were TCR-sequenced for both alpha and beta chains.

By sample share, this clonotype is medium-sized (0.01 to 0.1%). The antigen it binds to is not known. No base quality values were provided; no much bigger clone lies one nucleotide off. The time point label for this specimen denotes: sample taken at primary tumor resection. The donors were approximately 70 patients from the lung TRACERx cohort who had early-stage, untreated non-small cell lung cancer. For TCR sequencing, whole RNA was extracted from tumor and nontumor lung tissue, or from cryopreserved PBMC samples, and no cell sorting was done. Patients were selected for TCR sequencing only if sufficient RNA was available from at least two tumor regions. A lung pathologist reviewed the tumor and adjacent nontumor lung specimens before the specimens were selected. Beyond this particular receptor, the publication reports: Additional single-cell paired TCR alpha and beta sequencing was considered necessary to confirm, at a functional level, the hypothesis that regional TCRs recognize regional mutations. The tumor nonsynonymous mutation count correlated with the number of expanded alpha and beta TCRs within the tumor. Counts of ubiquitous and regional expanded TCRs correlated with counts of ubiquitous and regional nonsynonymous mutations, respectively. TCR-seq coverage of tumor T cells was estimated to be only about 7% for alpha chains and about 13% for beta chains.

The CDR3 spans 17 residues, from the cysteine through the phenylalanine. Only the CDR3 DNA is retained, 51 bases long and in frame from the first base. V drops 4 bases and J drops 0 bases, leaving 17 bases in between. CDR1 and CDR2 were assigned from the germline V gene (reference sequence) as SGHNT and YYREEE. To prepare the library, 5' RACE was applied. The sample was run on a NextSeq 500. To allow correction of PCR and sequencing errors, the TCR library protocol tagged every TCR cDNA molecule with a unique molecular identifier. In the authors' own workflow: TCR identification, UMI-based error correction and CDR3 extraction were performed with Decombinator tools. TCRs above a frequency of 2 per 1,000, corresponding to the top 1% of the tumor frequency distribution, were defined as expanded. Expanded tumor TCRs were classed as regional if statistically deemed absent (corrected P<0.05) from at least one tumor region, otherwise ubiquitous. Renyi diversity was computed with the R vegan package after each repertoire had been subsampled 100 times to 5,000 TCRs. CDR3 similarity networks were built from amino acid triplet string-kernel similarity, connecting CDR3s with pairwise similarity above 0.82. TCRdb ran its own pipeline on the public reads, namely fastp trimming at Q25 and MiXCR clone calling, and kept in-frame beta chains. CDR3 protein duplicates are merged, each entry listing the most common genes and DNA. TCRdb's processing, not the study's, gives the V and J calls here. The sample records more than 5,000 distinct CDR3 sequences, around 7.7% of which are singletons. Roughly 32% of the sample lies in the top ten.

The chain couples TRBV5-4 to TRBJ2-1; TRBD2 is a possible D gene, resting on 6 matching bases. This clonotype was sampled from a female donor with early-stage non-small cell lung cancer. The source material was lung tumor tissue, sampled at surgery. The CDR3 has the sequence CASSHYLRRDSYNEQFF. The DNA sequence is TGTGCCAGCAGCCATTACCTACGGAGGGACTCCTACAATGAGCAGTTCTTC.